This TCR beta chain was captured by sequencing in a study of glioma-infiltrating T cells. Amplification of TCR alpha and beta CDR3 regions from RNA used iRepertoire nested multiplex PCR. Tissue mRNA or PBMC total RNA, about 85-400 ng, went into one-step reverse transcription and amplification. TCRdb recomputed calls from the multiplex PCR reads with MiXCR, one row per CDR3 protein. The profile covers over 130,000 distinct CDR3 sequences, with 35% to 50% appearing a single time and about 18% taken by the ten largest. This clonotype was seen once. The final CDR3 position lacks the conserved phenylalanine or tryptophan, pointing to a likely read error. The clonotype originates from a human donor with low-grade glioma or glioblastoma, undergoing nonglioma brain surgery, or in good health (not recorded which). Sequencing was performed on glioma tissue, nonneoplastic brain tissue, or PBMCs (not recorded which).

The CDR3 is CASRLGQTETGRNTEAFL. The DNA for the CDR3 is TGTGCCAGCAGATTGGGACAAACGGAGACAGGGCGCAACACTGAAGCTTTCCTT. The rearrangement joins TRBV6-1 to TRBJ1-1, with 7 bases that match TRBD1. Germline CDR1 is MNHNS and CDR2 is SASEGT. Losses at the gene ends were 6 bases for V and 2 bases for J; bases not matched to a gene: 18. This CDR3 is built from 18 residues.